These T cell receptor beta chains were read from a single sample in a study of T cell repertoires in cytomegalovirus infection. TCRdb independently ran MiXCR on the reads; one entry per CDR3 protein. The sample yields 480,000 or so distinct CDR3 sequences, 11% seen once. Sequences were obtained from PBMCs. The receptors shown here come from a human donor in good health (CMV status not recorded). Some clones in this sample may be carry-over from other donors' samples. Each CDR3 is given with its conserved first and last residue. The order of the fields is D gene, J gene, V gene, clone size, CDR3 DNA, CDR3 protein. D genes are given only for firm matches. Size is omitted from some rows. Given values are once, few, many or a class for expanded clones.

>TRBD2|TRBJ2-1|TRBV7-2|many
TGTGCCAGCAGCCCTAGCGGGGGGGCCTTGGATGAGCAGTTCTTC
CASSPSGGALDEQFF
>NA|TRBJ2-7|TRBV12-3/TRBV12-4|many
TGTGCCAGCAGTTTGATGGCAGCGAGGACCTACGAGCAGTACTTC
CASSLMAARTYEQYF
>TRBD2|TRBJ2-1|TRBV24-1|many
TGTGCCACCAGTGTTCCGGGAGGCTCCTACAATGAGCAGTTCTTC
CATSVPGGSYNEQFF
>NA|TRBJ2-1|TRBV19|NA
TGTGCCAGTAGGGCCCTCGACCACCTCGGTGAGCAGTTCTTC
CASRALDHLGEQFF
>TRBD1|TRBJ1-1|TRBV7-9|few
TGTGCCAGCAGCCCCGGGGACAGGGGGGCTTTCTTT
CASSPGDRGAFF
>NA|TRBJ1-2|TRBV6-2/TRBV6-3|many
TGTGCCAGCAGTTACTCGATAGCAGAAACGGCGACTTTCTATGGCTACACCTTC
CASSYSIAETATFYGYTF
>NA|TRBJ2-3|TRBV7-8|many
TGTGCCAGCAGCCCCTCTTTGGATACGCAGTATTTT
CASSPSLDTQYF
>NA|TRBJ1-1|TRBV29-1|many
TGCAGCGTAGAATACAGGGTGGCTGAGAGCACTGAAGCTTTCTTT
CSVEYRVAESTEAFF
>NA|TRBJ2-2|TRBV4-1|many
TGCGCCAGCAGCCGAGGAACCCCCGGGGAGCTGTTTTTT
CASSRGTPGELFF
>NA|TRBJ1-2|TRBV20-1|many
TGCAGCGCCACCACCCCGTCGGGCTCGGGCTATGGCTACACCTTC
CSATTPSGSGYGYTF
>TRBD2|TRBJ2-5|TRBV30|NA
TGTGCCTGGACAGGACTAGCGGGAGTTCAGACCCAGTACTTC
CAWTGLAGVQTQYF
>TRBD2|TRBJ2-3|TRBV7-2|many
TGTGCCAGCAGCCCCACGACTAGCGGAGGGGGCCCAGATACGCAGTATTTT
CASSPTTSGGGPDTQYF
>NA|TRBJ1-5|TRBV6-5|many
TGTGCCAGCAGTTACTCCCCGGGCCAGCCCCAGCATTTT
CASSYSPGQPQHF
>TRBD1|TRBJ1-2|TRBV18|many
TGTGCCAGCTCACCGGGACAGGGTGGGTCCCATGGCTACACCTTC
CASSPGQGGSHGYTF
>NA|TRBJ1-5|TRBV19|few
TGTGCCAGTGCCAAAGAGGCAGAGCCCCAGCATTTT
CASAKEAEPQHF
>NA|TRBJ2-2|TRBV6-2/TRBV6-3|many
TGTGCCAGCAGTTCACAGAAAACCGGGGAGCTGTTTTTT
CASSSQKTGELFF
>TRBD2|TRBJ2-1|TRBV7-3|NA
TGTGCCAGCAGCTGGGGCCGGGCTAGCGGGAGCAATGAGCAGTTCTTC
CASSWGRASGSNEQFF
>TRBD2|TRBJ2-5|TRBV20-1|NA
TGCAGTGCTAGAGGACTAGCGGGGGGCGGGGAGACCCAGTACTTC
CSARGLAGGGETQYF
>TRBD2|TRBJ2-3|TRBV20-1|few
TGCAGTGCTAGACAGTCCCAGCGGGAGCAGTATTTT
CSARQSQREQYF
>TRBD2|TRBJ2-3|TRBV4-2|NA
TGTGCCAGCAGCCAAGGACTAGCGGGAGGGCCAGGTCTGGATACGCAGTATTTT
CASSQGLAGGPGLDTQYF
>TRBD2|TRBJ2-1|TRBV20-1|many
TGCAGTGCTAGCGAAGTTACTAGCGGGGGAGGGATTGAGCAGTTCTTC
CSASEVTSGGGIEQFF
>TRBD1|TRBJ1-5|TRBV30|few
TGTGCCTGGAGTTCGTATGAGATCGGACAGGGGTTCAATCAGCCCCAGCATTTT
CAWSSYEIGQGFNQPQHF
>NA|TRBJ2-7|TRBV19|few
TGTGCCAGTAGTATAGGGGAAGCCGAGCAGTACTTC
CASSIGEAEQYF
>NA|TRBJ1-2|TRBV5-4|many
TGTGCCAGCAGGCGCCGGGGGGGGAACTATGGCTACACCTTC
CASRRRGGNYGYTF
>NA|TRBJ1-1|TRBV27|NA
TGTGCCAGCAAGGCGGGCACTGAAGCTTTCTTT
CASKAGTEAFF
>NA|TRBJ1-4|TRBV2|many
TGTGCCAGCAGTCCCGGGGACGTTTCTAAACTGTTTTTT
CASSPGDVSKLFF
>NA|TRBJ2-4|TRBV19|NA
TGTGCCAGTAGACCCTTCGGAACTTCTGGTAACATTCAGTACTTC
CASRPFGTSGNIQYF
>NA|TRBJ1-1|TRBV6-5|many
TGTGCCAGCAGTTTACAGGGTTCTGAAGCTTTCTTT
CASSLQGSEAFF
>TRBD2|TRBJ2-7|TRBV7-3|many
TGTGCCAGCAGCCCCAGCGGGAACTCCTACGAGCAGTACTTC
CASSPSGNSYEQYF
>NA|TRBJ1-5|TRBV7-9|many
TGTGCCAGCAGCTTTTCAGGGGCCGGTCAGCCCCAGCATTTT
CASSFSGAGQPQHF
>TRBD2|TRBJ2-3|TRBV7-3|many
TGTGCCAGCAGCCAGCGGGGGCCGTACACAGATACGCAGTATTTT
CASSQRGPYTDTQYF
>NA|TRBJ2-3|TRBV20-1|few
TGCAGTGCTCCTCCGTCGGGGAGTATAACAGATACGCAGTATTTT
CSAPPSGSITDTQYF
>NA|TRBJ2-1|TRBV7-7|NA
TGTGCCAGCAGCGCTACAGGGAGCCCCGGTGAGCAGTTCTTC
CASSATGSPGEQFF
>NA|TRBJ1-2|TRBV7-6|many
TGTGCCAGCAGCCGGGATTTAAGGGACTTGGGGGGCTACACCTTC
CASSRDLRDLGGYTF
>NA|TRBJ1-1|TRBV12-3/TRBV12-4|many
TGTGCCAGCAGTCCGCCCCGAGGGAGGAACACTGAAGCTTTCTTT
CASSPPRGRNTEAFF
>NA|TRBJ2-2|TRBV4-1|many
TGCGCCAGCAGCCAAGAAAGCAGCTCATCCGGGGAGCTGTTTTTT
CASSQESSSSGELFF
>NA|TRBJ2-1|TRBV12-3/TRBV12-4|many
TGTGCCAGCAGTTTAGCACAATTGGATGAGCAGTTCTTC
CASSLAQLDEQFF
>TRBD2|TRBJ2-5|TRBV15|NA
TGTGCCACCAGCAGAGTTGCGGGGGGGCAAGAGACCCAGTACTTC
CATSRVAGGQETQYF
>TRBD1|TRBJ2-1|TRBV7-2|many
TGTGCCAGCAGTGCAGGGGGTGGCTCCTACAATGAGCAGTTCTTC
CASSAGGGSYNEQFF
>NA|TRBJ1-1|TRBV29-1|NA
TGCAGCGGCGACTCCGACAAACTGAACACTGAAGCTTTCTTT
CSGDSDKLNTEAFF
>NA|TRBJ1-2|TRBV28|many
TGTGCCAGCAGTTTCCAGGGAAGGAATGGCTACACCTTC
CASSFQGRNGYTF
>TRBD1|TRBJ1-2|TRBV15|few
TGTGCCACCAGCAATTGGACAGGGAATGGCTACACCTTC
CATSNWTGNGYTF
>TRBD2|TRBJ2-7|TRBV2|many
TGTGCCAGCAGTGAGTCTCTAGCGGGAGCTGGAGAGCAGTACTTC
CASSESLAGAGEQYF
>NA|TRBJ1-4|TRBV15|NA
TGTGCCACCAGCAGATCCGGGGGTCGAGGGATGGTTCGACTGTTTTTT
CATSRSGGRGMVRLFF
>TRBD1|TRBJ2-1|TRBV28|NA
TGTGCCAGCAGGTATCGGACAGGGGGCGCCTACAATGAGCAGTGCTTC
CASRYRTGGAYNEQCF
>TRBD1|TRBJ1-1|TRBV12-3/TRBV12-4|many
TGTGCCAGCAGCCCGGACCACGACAGGGCGGACACTGAAGCTTTCTTT
CASSPDHDRADTEAFF
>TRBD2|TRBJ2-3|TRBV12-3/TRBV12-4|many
TGTGCCAGCTCGGGGGGGGCCACAGATACGCAGTATTTT
CASSGGATDTQYF
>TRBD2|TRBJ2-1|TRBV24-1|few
TGTGCCACCAGTGATTTGGGTGGGGAGGGCAGCTACAATGAGCAGTTCTTC
CATSDLGGEGSYNEQFF
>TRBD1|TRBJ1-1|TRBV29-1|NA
TGCAGCGTCGCCGCAGGGGGCCGGATGAACACTGAAGCTTTCTTT
CSVAAGGRMNTEAFF
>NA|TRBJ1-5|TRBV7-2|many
TGTGCCAGCAGCGAAGGGACATACAGCAATCAGCCCCAGCATTTT
CASSEGTYSNQPQHF
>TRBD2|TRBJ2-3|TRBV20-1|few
TGCAGTGCTAGTTGGACTAGTAGCACAGATACGCAGTATTTT
CSASWTSSTDTQYF
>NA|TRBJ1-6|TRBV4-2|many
TGTGCCAGCAGCCAAGATAATCCTAATTCACCCCTCCACTTT
CASSQDNPNSPLHF
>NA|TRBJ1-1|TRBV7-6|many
TGTGCCAGCAGCCCCATTGGGGACACTGAAGCTTTCTTT
CASSPIGDTEAFF
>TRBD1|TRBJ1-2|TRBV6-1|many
TGTGCCAGCGGGGGACAGGGGATCTATGGCTACACCTTC
CASGGQGIYGYTF
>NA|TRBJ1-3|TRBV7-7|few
TGTGCCAGCAGCCCTGGACAGCCTCCTGGAAACACCATATATTTT
CASSPGQPPGNTIYF